Each of the 32 T cell receptor beta chains below was sequenced from the same sample in a study of blood T cells in healthy people across ages. For the second PCR, which ran for about 7 to 11 cycles, a sample-barcoded 5' primer and a J-beta primer mix were used. One entry per CDR3 protein results from TCRdb running MiXCR on the 5' RACE reads. The profile shows about 810,000 distinct CDR3 sequences, roughly 34% of them singletons. Sequenced sample: blood. These receptors all stem from a young man in good health.

The chain carries TRBV12-3 or TRBV12-4 and TRBJ1-2; 10 bases are a match to TRBD1. This CDR3 has 16 residues. Unmatched junction bases numbered 13, after V lost 5 bases and J lost 7 bases. CDR3 bases: TGTGCCAGCAGTCGATGGCCTGTCCGGGACAGGGGTGGCTACACCTTC. This sequence encodes CASSRWPVRDRGGYTF.

Notes on this clonotype: Given a much more abundant clone one base away, this may be a read error. The chain couples TRBV7-3 to TRBJ1-2; possibly TRBD1 for D (5 bases). Germline CDR1 and CDR2: SGHTA and FQGTGA. The CDR3 runs 14 residues. The CDR3 spells CTSSKGRTGYGYTF. The CDR3 DNA reads TGTACCAGCAGCAAGGGACGGACTGGCTATGGCTACACCTTC.

This clonotype was recorded many times. This sequence joins TRBV4-2 and TRBJ2-3, with 8 bases aligning to TRBD2. The CDR3 is made up of 17 amino acids. Unmatched junction bases numbered 6, after V lost 1 base and J lost 0 bases. Germline lookup yields CDR1 LGHNA and CDR2 YNFKEQ. CDR3 sequence reads: CASSQGGGGGSTDTQYF. DNA for the CDR3: TGTGCCAGCAGCCAAGGGGGTGGCGGGGGGAGCACAGATACGCAGTATTTT.

The chain links TRBV7-2 to TRBJ2-1, with D perhaps matching TRBD1 (6 bases). Germline-derived CDR1 and CDR2 are SGHTA and FQGNSA. The CDR3 has 13 residues. Trimming removed 5 bases from V and 4 bases from J, with 9 bases in between. The CDR3 region is CASSQGHYNEQFF. The CDR3 nucleotides are TGTGCCAGCAGCCAGGGACATTACAATGAGCAGTTCTTC.

In this sample, this clonotype turned up a few times. The chain joins TRBV5-6 to TRBJ2-5; TRBD1 or TRBD2 may be the D gene (6 bases each). Trimming removed 5 bases at V and 3 bases at J, with 14 bases between. Germline-derived CDR1 and CDR2 are SGHDT and YYEEEE. The length of the CDR3 is 14 residues. The CDR3 region is CASSTPGAEETQYF. As DNA, the CDR3 is TGTGCCAGCAGTACCCCGGGGGCCGAAGAGACCCAGTACTTC. Full variable domain (missing parts from reference TRBV5-6 and TRBJ2-5): DAGVTQSPTHLIKTRGQQVTLRCSPKSGHDTVSWYQQALGQGPQFIFQYYEEEERQRGNFPDRFSGHQFPNYSSELNVNALLLGDSALYLCASSTPGAEETQYFGPGTRLLVL.

This clonotype was counted ten times or more. This chain connects TRBV27 to TRBJ1-1; weak D call: TRBD1 (5 bases). The CDR3 covers 14 residues. V lost 5 bases and J 4 bases, leaving 14 bases between the germline ends. Per the germline V gene, CDR1 is MNHEY and CDR2 is SMNVEV (reference sequence). CDR3 bases: TGTGCCAGCAGTACACTTCAGGGAAGCACTGAAGCTTTCTTT. Translation gives CASSTLQGSTEAFF.

This sequence joins TRBV20-1 and TRBJ1-2; D may be TRBD1 (6 bases). The CDR3 is made up of 15 amino acids. The ends were cut back, 0 bases at V and 2 bases at J, with 13 bases in the middle. Germline CDR1 DFQATT, CDR2 SNEGSKA (reference sequence). The CDR3 loop reads CSARDSAGVNYGYTF. DNA of the CDR3: TGCAGTGCTAGAGATTCTGCAGGGGTAAACTATGGCTACACCTTC.

This rearrangement joins TRBV7-3 to TRBJ2-2; D unresolved. This CDR3 is 15 amino acids long. The germline V gene has CDR1 SGHTA and CDR2 FQGTGA. V was trimmed by 2 bases and J by 4 bases, leaving 11 bases between them. Here the CDR3 reads CASSLAQMGTGELFF. The DNA for the CDR3 is TGTGCCAGCAGCTTAGCCCAGATGGGCACCGGGGAGCTGTTTTTT.

In its sample, this clonotype was seen a few times. The chain is built from TRBV21-1 and TRBJ1-1. TRBV21-1 represents a pseudogene. The CDR3 loop spans 16 amino acids. The chain's CDR3 is CASSYYPETETTEAFF. The CDR3 bases are TGTGCCAGCAGCTACTATCCCGAGACGGAAACGACTGAAGCTTTCTTT.

There are a few counts of this clonotype. The chain employs TRBV5-1 and TRBJ1-2; 7 positions match TRBD1. The CDR3 has 14 amino acids. Trimming cost V 6 bases and J 0 bases; bases outside gene matches: 5. Germline V gene sequence: CDR1 SGHRS, CDR2 YFSETQ. CDR3 in DNA: TGCGCCAGCACCACCGGGACAGCTAACTATGGCTACACCTTC. This gives the protein CASTTGTANYGYTF.

This chain connects TRBV7-2 to TRBJ2-1; 8 bases match TRBD1. Germline CDR1 reads SGHTA; CDR2 reads FQGNSA. J was trimmed by 0 bases and V by 4 bases; bases with no gene match: 11. This CDR3 region has 18 residues. The CDR3 protein is CASSSPQGQGSSYNEQFF. The DNA of the CDR3 is TGTGCCAGCAGCTCACCTCAAGGACAGGGAAGCTCCTACAATGAGCAGTTCTTC.

The chain links TRBV2 to TRBJ2-1; D remains ambiguous. CDR1 is SNHLY, CDR2 FYNNEI, per germline. CDR3 length: 14 residues. V was trimmed by 0 bases and J by 1 base, leaving 4 bases between them. The CDR3 region has the DNA TGTGCCAGCAGTGAAGCCAGTTCCTACAATGAGCAGTTCTTC. Protein product: CASSEASSYNEQFF.

J is TRBJ1-5 and V is TRBV7-9, with D possibly matching TRBD1 (5 bases). CDR1 is SEHNR, CDR2 FQNEAQ, per germline (reference sequence). V lost 3 bases and J lost 5, with 11 bases in between. This CDR3 is built from 14 residues. The CDR3 DNA reads TGTGCCAGCAGCTTTGGGGACGGGGATCAGCCCCAGCATTTT. This codes for CASSFGDGDQPQHF. The whole variable domain, remainder taken from reference TRBV7-9 and TRBJ1-5, is DTGVSQNPRHKITKRGQNVTFRCDPISEHNRLYWYRQTLGQGPEFLTYFQNEAQLEKSRLLSDRFSAERPKGSFSTLEIQRTEQGDSAMYLCASSFGDGDQPQHFGDGTRLSIL.

For this clonotype: This sequence may be a read error, since a much larger clone differs from it by one base. The CDR3 loop reads CSARDLAGSSYNEQYF. CDR3 nucleotides: TGCAGTGCTAGAGATTTAGCGGGGAGCTCCTACAATGAGCAGTACTTC. V gene TRBV20-1 combines with J gene TRBJ2-1; 8 bases line up with TRBD2. The end of the DNA is better explained by TRBJ2-7, so the J call may be wrong. The CDR3 runs to 16 residues. Looked up from germline, CDR1 is DFQATT and CDR2 is SNEGSKA (reference sequence).

The gene calls are TRBV29-1 and TRBJ1-1, with D perhaps matching TRBD1 (5 bases). This CDR3 comprises 13 residues. Germline lookup yields CDR1 SQVTM and CDR2 ANQGSEA. V lost 4 bases and J lost 0, with 9 bases in between. CDR3 region: CSVGDSMNTEAFF. The CDR3 DNA follows: TGCAGCGTTGGGGACTCGATGAACACTGAAGCTTTCTTT.

The chain uses TRBV7-2 and TRBJ1-2, with 7 bases matching TRBD1. This CDR3 is built from 19 residues. Per germline, CDR1 SGHTA and CDR2 FQGNSA. V lost 5 bases to trimming and J lost 1 base; unmatched junction nucleotides: 19. The CDR3 DNA reads as TGTGCCAGCAGCCAACAACGGGGGGGGACAGCTAATGTTAACTATGGCTACACCTTC. Its protein product is CASSQQRGGTANVNYGYTF.

On this clonotype: Being one base from a much bigger clone, this may be a read error. The genes are TRBV29-1 and TRBJ2-7; no clear D. Germline V CDR1 and CDR2: SQVTM, ANQGSEA. V lost 0 bases to trimming and J lost 6 bases, with 15 bases between them. CDR3 length equals 14 residues. Here the CDR3 DNA reads TGCAGCGTTGAAGATGCCGCGACTCCCTGCGAGCAGTACTTC. Translated: CSVEDAATPCEQYF.

This clonotype was counted many times. This may be a read error, as it is one base from a much larger clone. The chain uses TRBV20-1 and TRBJ2-3; perhaps TRBD2 as D (7 bases). The V end lost 6 bases, the J end lost 4 bases, and 14 bases lay between the germline ends. Germline V gives CDR1 DFQATT, CDR2 SNEGSKA (reference sequence). This CDR3 has 13 amino acids. The CDR3 DNA follows: TGCAGTGCGGGGGGGGCCGACGCAGATACGCAGTATTTT. This encodes CSAGGADADTQYF.

For the CDR3, the DNA is TGTGCCAGCAGTGAAGCGAGGGACAGGATGCAGTACTTC. This gives the protein CASSEARDRMQYF. This chain joins TRBV6-1 and TRBJ2-4; TRBD1 matches 8 bases. The V gene end was trimmed by 0 bases and the J gene end by 13 bases; junction bases not matched to a gene: 5. The germline V gene encodes CDR1 MNHNS and CDR2 SASEGT. CDR3 size: 13 residues.

This clonotype occurred many times. The chain links TRBV5-1 to TRBJ2-1; TRBD1 matches 10 bases. This CDR3 spans 16 amino acids. V trimming: 1 base; J trimming: 6 bases; junction bases outside the gene matches: 7. CDR1 is SGHRS, CDR2 YFSETQ, per germline. For the CDR3, the DNA is TGCGCCAGCAGCTTGTATCCGGGACAGGGGTCCAATGAGCAGTTCTTC. Translated: CASSLYPGQGSNEQFF.

This rearrangement joins TRBV20-1 to TRBJ1-1; D perhaps matches TRBD1 (6 bases). V was trimmed by 1 base and J by 5 bases, leaving 17 bases between them. In germline, CDR1 is DFQATT, CDR2 SNEGSKA (reference sequence). This CDR3 has 15 residues. The CDR3 reads CSARGPEGGETEAFF. The CDR3 DNA follows: TGCAGTGCTAGAGGTCCAGAGGGGGGGGAAACTGAAGCTTTCTTT.

V gene TRBV12-3 or TRBV12-4 combines with J gene TRBJ1-5; TRBD1 agrees at 7 bases. V was clipped by 3 bases and J by 4 bases; unmatched bases: 9. This CDR3 has 16 residues. The CDR3 coding sequence is TGTGCCAGCAGTTTTGAGGGACAGTTAGGGAATCAGCCCCAGCATTTT. Amino acid sequence: CASSFEGQLGNQPQHF.

The V and J genes are TRBV25-1 and TRBJ2-3, with D maybe TRBD2 (5 bases). The CDR3 extends over 16 amino acids. The germline V gene encodes CDR1 MGHDK and CDR2 SYGVNS. With 5 bases removed from V and 1 base from J, the gap between germline ends came to 16 bases. In DNA, the CDR3 is TGTGCCAGCAGTCGCTGGGAGTCTTCGGGCACAGATACGCAGTATTTT. Translated, it gives CASSRWESSGTDTQYF. Drawing the rest from reference TRBV25-1 and TRBJ2-3, the complete variable domain is EADIYQTPRYLVIGTGKKITLECSQTMGHDKMYWYQQDPGMELHLIHYSYGVNSTEKGDLSSESTVSRIRTEHFPLTLESARPSHTSQYLCASSRWESSGTDTQYFGPGTRLTVL.

This clonotype was recorded a few times. CDR3 in amino acids: CASSQEPRFRIQETQYF. The CDR3 DNA reads as TGTGCCAGCAGCCAAGAACCCAGGTTCCGAATCCAAGAGACCCAGTACTTC. The chain combines TRBV3-1 with TRBJ2-5; D is unclear. The CDR3 loop spans 17 amino acids. V lost 0 bases and J 1 base, leaving 15 bases between the germline ends. Looked up from germline, CDR1 is LGHDT and CDR2 is YNNKEL (reference sequence).

The chain has TRBV6-2 or TRBV6-3 and TRBJ2-2, with TRBD1 matching over 7 bases. The CDR3 covers 17 residues. The junction had 12 bases not matched to a gene; V was cut back by 3 bases and J by 5 bases. Germline CDR1 MNHEY, CDR2 SVGEGT. CDR3 coding DNA: TGTGCCAGCAGTTATTCTCGGGACAGACTTTGGACCGGGGAGCTGTTTTTT. The encoded protein is CASSYSRDRLWTGELFF.

Only a few counts were recorded for this clonotype. The chain recombines TRBV20-1 with TRBJ2-3; a possible D gene is TRBD1 (5 bases). The length of the CDR3 is 14 residues. The germline CDR1 and CDR2 sequences are DFQATT and SNEGSKA (reference sequence). V was shortened by 3 bases and J by 5 bases, with 15 bases between the two germline ends. The CDR3 DNA is TGCAGTGCTAGTCCTGGGGCCCAGGGAGATACGCAGTATTTT. Amino acid sequence: CSASPGAQGDTQYF.

A note on this clonotype: The junction does not match germline at one end; this may be a read error. The chain recombines TRBV7-2 with TRBJ1-4; D is uncertain. CDR3 size: 15 residues. Germline-derived CDR1 and CDR2 are SGHTA and FQGNSA. The CDR3 is CAGSPRLSTNEKLFF. The CDR3 nucleotides read TGTGCCGGCAGCCCTCGACTCTCAACTAATGAAAAACTGTTTTTT. The full variable domain, completed using reference TRBV7-2 and TRBJ1-4, is GAGVSQSPSNKVTEKGKDVELRCDPISGHTALYWYRQSLGQGLEFLIYFQGNSAPDKSGLPSDRFSAERTGGSVSTLTIQRTQQEDSAVYLCAGSPRLSTNEKLFFGSGTQLSVL.

This clonotype was seen a handful of times. The chain recombines TRBV5-1 with TRBJ1-2; TRBD1 is a possible D gene (5 bases). Trimming took 4 bases from V and 5 from J, leaving 18 bases between them. Germline CDR1 SGHRS, CDR2 YFSETQ. This CDR3 region has 15 residues. In DNA, the CDR3 is TGCGCCAGCAGCCCTTCTTTCGGGGCAGAATATGGCTACACCTTC. This translates into CASSPSFGAEYGYTF.

The chain carries TRBV21-1 and TRBJ2-1. TRBV21-1 is deemed a pseudogene. The CDR3 spans 16 residues. CDR3 nucleotide sequence: TGTGCCAGCAGCGAAGAAGGAGCCGACTCCTACAATGAGCAGTTCTTC. Its translation: CASSEEGADSYNEQFF.

This clonotype was counted only a few times. The chain combines TRBV3-1 with TRBJ1-1, with TRBD1 identical over 7 bases. Germline-derived CDR1 and CDR2 are LGHDT and YNNKEL (reference sequence). Trimming removed 2 bases from V and 5 bases from J; junction bases left unmatched: 17. There are 18 residues in the CDR3. CDR3 residues: CASSQTWAGGSAGTEAFF. The DNA of the CDR3 is TGTGCCAGCAGCCAAACTTGGGCAGGGGGAAGCGCGGGGACTGAAGCTTTCTTT.

The sample holds a few counts of this clonotype. This chain joins TRBV23-1 and TRBJ2-3, with a possible D match to TRBD1 (6 bases). TRBV23-1 is an ORF, with its function uncertain. The CDR3 is 17 residues long. V lost 5 bases, J lost 0 bases, and 18 bases lay in between. This CDR3 is CASSSKDRSFSTDTQYF. DNA of the CDR3: TGCGCCAGCAGTAGTAAAGACAGGTCCTTTAGCACAGATACGCAGTATTTT.

The gene calls are TRBV5-1 and TRBJ2-2; 11 bases map to TRBD2. The V segment lost 4 bases and the J segment 4 bases; nucleotides outside the gene matches: 9. This CDR3 is 17 amino acids long. Germline V gives CDR1 SGHRS, CDR2 YFSETQ. The CDR3 nucleotides read TGCGCCAGCAGCCCCCCAGGACTAGCGGGTCTCACCGGGGAGCTGTTTTTT. Translation: CASSPPGLAGLTGELFF.